The next 15 T cell receptor beta chains were all read from a single sample in a study of spatial heterogeneity in lung cancer. Time point meaning: sample taken at primary tumor resection. Whole RNA came from tumor, nontumor lung or frozen PBMC and was sequenced without being sorted. TCRdb re-called the 5' RACE reads with MiXCR, one entry per CDR3 protein. This table holds 12,000 to 15,000 distinct CDR3 sequences, over 6.5% found once. Sequencing was performed on PBMCs, taken at surgery. The origin of the receptors is a female donor with early-stage non-small cell lung cancer.

In this sample, this clonotype turned up many times. V and J are TRBV12-3 or TRBV12-4 and TRBJ2-5; 12 bases are shared with TRBD2. The CDR3 totals 16 residues. Trimming cost V 3 bases and J 2 bases; bases outside gene matches: 4. CDR3 residues: CASSFGLAGPQETQYF. The CDR3 DNA follows: TGTGCCAGCAGTTTCGGACTAGCGGGGCCACAAGAGACCCAGTACTTC.

This clonotype was seen ten or more times. The V call is TRBV4-1, the J call TRBJ1-1; 7 bases line up with TRBD1. The J segment lost 2 bases and the V segment lost 6 bases, leaving 9 bases of the junction unmatched. Germline loops: CDR1 MGHRA, CDR2 YSYEKL. The CDR3 is made up of 15 amino acids. DNA of the CDR3: TGCGCCAGCAGAGAGAGCAGGGGGGCTAACACTGAAGCTTTCTTT. Amino acid sequence: CASRESRGANTEAFF.

This clonotype is medium-sized (0.01 to 0.1%) within its sample. The rearrangement uses TRBV28 and TRBJ1-1; D not resolved. CDR1 is MDHEN, CDR2 SYDVKM, per germline. Trimming removed 2 bases from V and 1 base from J, with 11 bases in between. The CDR3 is made up of 15 amino acids. CDR3 DNA: TGTGCCAGCAGTTTAAGGGTGACGGGGAACACTGAAGCTTTCTTT. Encoded protein: CASSLRVTGNTEAFF.

V gene TRBV12-3 or TRBV12-4 combines with J gene TRBJ2-3; D perhaps matches TRBD2 (5 bases). This CDR3 is built from 16 residues. Trimming took off 7 bases at V and 2 bases at J, with 19 bases between the two ends. CDR3 nucleotides: TGTGCCAGCACCACCAGAGAGGGCAGGTTCACAGATACGCAGTATTTT. Its protein is CASTTREGRFTDTQYF.

On this clonotype: A much larger clone differs by one base, so this may be a read error. The V call is TRBV12-3 or TRBV12-4, the J call TRBJ1-5; D unresolved. Between the trimmed V and J ends, which lost 4 bases and 4 bases, there was a span of 8 bases. The CDR3 loop spans 13 amino acids. CDR3 in DNA: TGTGCCAGCAGTTCGATGGCAAATCAGCCCCAGCATTTT. Translating gives CASSSMANQPQHF.

This clonotype came up many times. The V gene is TRBV27, the J gene TRBJ2-1, with 8 bases fitting TRBD1. The CDR3 loop spans 15 amino acids. Germline values: CDR1 MNHEY, CDR2 SMNVEV (reference sequence). The V segment lost 5 bases and the J segment 8 bases; nucleotides outside the gene matches: 11. The CDR3 spells CASSTRTGLQDEQFF. The CDR3 region has the DNA TGTGCCAGCAGTACCCGGACAGGGCTCCAGGATGAGCAGTTCTTC.

At least ten counts were recorded for this clonotype. The chain carries TRBV11-2 and TRBJ2-1, with 11 positions matching TRBD2. With V trimmed by 6 bases and J by 5 bases, 6 bases remained unmatched. The CDR3 runs to 15 residues. Per the germline V gene, CDR1 is SGHAT and CDR2 is FQNNGV. The CDR3 DNA is TGTGCCAGCAGGGTAGCGGGAGGGCCCGACAATGAGCAGTTCTTC. As protein: CASRVAGGPDNEQFF.

This clonotype was seen many times. The chain employs TRBV7-6 and TRBJ2-3; tentative D call: TRBD1 (5 bases). This CDR3 has 13 residues. Between the trimmed V and J ends, which lost 1 base and 9 bases, there was a span of 11 bases. Germline V gene data show CDR1 as SGHVS and CDR2 as FNYEAQ. CDR3 DNA sequence: TGTGCCAGCAGCTTAGTGGAGCAGGGAACGCAGTATTTT. Residues: CASSLVEQGTQYF.

At least ten counts were recorded for this clonotype. The V call is TRBV6-5, the J call TRBJ1-1; the match to TRBD1 covers 8 bases. The CDR3 is 15 amino acids. Germline assignment: CDR1 MNHEY and CDR2 SVGAGI. V gave up 4 bases and J gave up 0 bases; unmatched junction bases: 4. The CDR3 nucleotides read TGTGCCAGCAGTTGGACAGGGAGGATGAACACTGAAGCTTTCTTT. Its protein product is CASSWTGRMNTEAFF.

This clonotype was seen at least ten times. The chain joins TRBV27 to TRBJ2-4; a possible D gene is TRBD2 (6 bases). The CDR3 consists of 14 residues. CDR1 is MNHEY, CDR2 SMNVEV, per germline (reference sequence). V was shortened by 6 bases and J by 0 bases, with 9 bases between the two germline ends. The DNA for the CDR3 is TGTGCCAGCAGGGGCGGGGTAGCCAAAAACATTCAGTACTTC. Translation gives CASRGGVAKNIQYF.

This clonotype was observed at least ten times. V is TRBV11-3 and J is TRBJ2-3, with D tentatively TRBD1 or TRBD2 (5 bases each). This CDR3 contains 15 residues. Germline CDR1 and CDR2: SGHNT and YENEEA. Deletions cut 1 base from V and 2 bases from J, with 10 bases between. This chain's CDR3 is CASSLGMGVTDTQYF. CDR3 coding DNA: TGTGCCAGCAGCTTAGGTATGGGGGTCACAGATACGCAGTATTTT.

In this sample, this clonotype turned up many times. This chain links TRBV6-5 with TRBJ1-2; possibly TRBD1 for D (6 bases). V was trimmed by 8 bases and J by 2 bases, leaving 12 bases between them. Germline V gene lookup returns CDR1 MNHEY and CDR2 SVGAGI. The CDR3 totals 13 residues. CDR3 coding DNA: TGTGCCAGCGGGGGCAGGACGAACTATGGCTACACCTTC. This gives the protein CASGGRTNYGYTF.

This clonotype has at least ten counts. The V gene is TRBV29-1, the J gene TRBJ2-2; 10 nucleotides agree with TRBD2. The CDR3 totals 15 residues. Unmatched junction bases numbered 7, after V lost 5 bases and J lost 4 bases. CDR1 SQVTM and CDR2 ANQGSEA come from the germline V gene. CDR3 in DNA: TGCAGCGTTCGAGCGGGAGGGCCGGGCACCGGGGAGCTGTTTTTT. Translation: CSVRAGGPGTGELFF.

V and J are TRBV4-2 and TRBJ2-5; D may be TRBD2 (6 bases). CDR3 size: 16 residues. Trimming shortened V by 0 bases and J by 4 bases, and 15 bases separated the two germline ends. CDR1 and CDR2 from the germline V gene are LGHNA and YNFKEQ. The CDR3 loop reads CASSQEPPLAGETQYF. DNA for the CDR3: TGTGCCAGCAGCCAAGAGCCTCCACTAGCAGGAGAGACCCAGTACTTC.

In this sample, this clonotype turned up many times. CDR3 DNA: TGCAGTGCTAGAGGGAATAACTATGGCTACACCTTC. It is translated as CSARGNNYGYTF. The V and J genes are TRBV20-1 and TRBJ1-2, with D unresolved. CDR1 and CDR2 from the germline V gene are DFQATT and SNEGSKA (reference sequence). The length of the CDR3 is 12 residues. V was shortened by 1 base and J by 1 base, with 4 bases between the two germline ends.